The clone carrying this TCR beta chain has ten or more counts. This sample is part of a study of T cell repertoires in cytomegalovirus infection. Deletions cut 2 bases from V and 3 bases from J, with 15 bases between. CDR1 is KGHDR, CDR2 SFDVKD, per germline. This CDR3 is 16 amino acids long. TCRdb used MiXCR to reprocess the reads, holding one entry per CDR3 protein. The sample holds 120,000 to 150,000 distinct CDR3 sequences, approximately 5.9% seen once. Material for sequencing was PBMCs. The J gene is TRBJ1-2, the V gene TRBV24-1, with TRBD1 as a possible D gene (6 bases). The origin of this receptor is a human donor in good health (CMV status not recorded). Some clones in this sample may be carry-over from other donors' samples. The CDR3 nucleotides read TGTGCCACCAGTGATTCAAGACAGGCCTGGTACTATGGCTACACCTTC. Protein sequence: CATSDSRQAWYYGYTF.